Listed below are T cell receptor beta chains from one sample, sequenced in a study of regulatory T cells in long-lasting Graves disease. TCRdb ran MiXCR on the multiplex PCR reads and lists one entry per CDR3 protein. There are 600,000 to 650,000 distinct CDR3 sequences in the sample; 15% to 20% occur only once, and 15% to 20% lies in the top ten. The same sample was also used in a study of T cells in Graves' hyperthyroidism and ophthalmopathy.

The specimen comprised peripheral blood mononuclear cells (PBMCs), sampled at new diagnosis, from a patient treated with antithyroid drugs. All receptors derive from a woman in her thirties with Graves disease. Each CDR3 is given with its conserved first and last residue. Fields, in order: J gene, V gene, D gene, clone size, CDR3 DNA, CDR3 protein. The D gene is left open where the match is weak. Expanded clones get a size class; other rows say once, few or many, or leave the size out.

J gene: TRBJ1-5
V gene: TRBV19
D gene: TRBD1
clone size: few
CDR3 DNA: TGTGCCAGTAGTATCCAAGGACAGGGGGCGAGTAGGCATTTT
CDR3 protein: CASSIQGQGASRHF

J gene: TRBJ1-1
V gene: TRBV6-9
D gene: TRBD1
clone size: many
CDR3 DNA: TGTGCCAGCAGTTCCCCGGACAGGGGGAAGGGGAGAGCTTTCTTT
CDR3 protein: CASSSPDRGKGRAFF

J gene: TRBJ2-7
V gene: TRBV3-1
D gene: TRBD1
clone size: .
CDR3 DNA: TGTGCCAGCAGCTGGGGACAGGGGAAGGAGCAGTACTTC
CDR3 protein: CASSWGQGKEQYF

J gene: TRBJ2-5
V gene: TRBV10-2
D gene: .
clone size: .
CDR3 DNA: TGCGCCAGCAGTGAGTCTTCAGGGCGCCAAGAGACCCAGTACTTC
CDR3 protein: CASSESSGRQETQYF

J gene: TRBJ1-6
V gene: TRBV27
D gene: TRBD1
clone size: many
CDR3 DNA: TGTGCCAGCACGTGGACAGGGGGGGTCCTGGGGTCACCCCTCCACTTT
CDR3 protein: CASTWTGGVLGSPLHF

J gene: TRBJ1-4
V gene: TRBV6-9
D gene: .
clone size: .
CDR3 DNA: TGTGCCAGCAGTTACCCTAACAGACCAGGTGAAAAACTGTTTTTT
CDR3 protein: CASSYPNRPGEKLFF

J gene: TRBJ2-7
V gene: TRBV28
D gene: TRBD2
clone size: many
CDR3 DNA: TGTGCCAGCAGCTGGACTAGCCCGGGGGAGCAGTACTTC
CDR3 protein: CASSWTSPGEQYF

J gene: TRBJ2-7
V gene: TRBV7-9
D gene: TRBD2
clone size: .
CDR3 DNA: TGTGCCAGCAGCTTCACTAGCGGCAACGAGCAGTACTTC
CDR3 protein: CASSFTSGNEQYF

J gene: TRBJ2-6
V gene: TRBV15
D gene: .
clone size: .
CDR3 DNA: TGTGCCACCGGGGACGGAACATTGCCTGGGGCCAACGTCCTGACTTTC
CDR3 protein: CATGDGTLPGANVLTF

J gene: TRBJ1-4
V gene: TRBV5-5
D gene: .
clone size: .
CDR3 DNA: TGTGCCAGCAGCTTTTTCGGTGTGTCAGGAACTAATGAAAAACTGTTTTTT
CDR3 protein: CASSFFGVSGTNEKLFF

J gene: TRBJ2-3
V gene: TRBV20-1
D gene: TRBD1
clone size: .
CDR3 DNA: TGCAGTGCTCATACAGGGGAAGGCACAGATACGCAGTATTTT
CDR3 protein: CSAHTGEGTDTQYF

J gene: TRBJ2-1
V gene: TRBV19
D gene: .
clone size: .
CDR3 DNA: TGTGCCAGTAGTGCACGGAGGAGTTCCTACAATGAGCAGTTCTTC
CDR3 protein: CASSARRSSYNEQFF

J gene: TRBJ1-6
V gene: TRBV10-3
D gene: .
clone size: .
CDR3 DNA: TGTGCCATCAGTGTGGAGGATAATTCACCCCTCCACTTT
CDR3 protein: CAISVEDNSPLHF

J gene: TRBJ2-7
V gene: TRBV28
D gene: .
clone size: many
CDR3 DNA: TGTGCCAGCAGTGGACCCGGGACAAAAACCTACGAGCAGTACTTC
CDR3 protein: CASSGPGTKTYEQYF

J gene: TRBJ2-1
V gene: TRBV5-1
D gene: TRBD2
clone size: .
CDR3 DNA: TGCGCCAGCAGCCCATCCGGGACTAGCGGCGACAATGAGCAGTTCTTC
CDR3 protein: CASSPSGTSGDNEQFF

J gene: TRBJ2-7
V gene: TRBV29-1
D gene: .
clone size: many
CDR3 DNA: TGCAGCGTTGCCGACACAGGGTCGAGCTACGAGCAGTACTTC
CDR3 protein: CSVADTGSSYEQYF

J gene: TRBJ1-5
V gene: TRBV20-1
D gene: TRBD1
clone size: many
CDR3 DNA: TGCAGTGCTGGGATTAGGACAGGCGACAATCAGCCCCAGCATTTT
CDR3 protein: CSAGIRTGDNQPQHF

J gene: TRBJ1-4
V gene: TRBV28
D gene: .
clone size: many
CDR3 DNA: TGTGCCAGCAGTCCGACCCGAGGGGCTGGTGAAAAACTGTTTTTT
CDR3 protein: CASSPTRGAGEKLFF

J gene: TRBJ1-5
V gene: TRBV7-2
D gene: .
clone size: few
CDR3 DNA: TGTGCCAGCAGCAAAGGCCAGACAAATAGCAATCAGCCCCAGCATTTT
CDR3 protein: CASSKGQTNSNQPQHF

J gene: TRBJ2-7
V gene: TRBV27
D gene: .
clone size: .
CDR3 DNA: TGTGCCAGCAGTAACGGACGGTACTACGAGCAGTACTTC
CDR3 protein: CASSNGRYYEQYF

J gene: TRBJ2-7
V gene: TRBV7-2
D gene: .
clone size: .
CDR3 DNA: TGTGCCAGCAGCAACCGACGGGGGTTCGAGCAGTACTTC
CDR3 protein: CASSNRRGFEQYF

J gene: TRBJ2-7
V gene: TRBV28
D gene: .
clone size: many
CDR3 DNA: TGTGCCAGCAGTCACTCCTTATCTGACTACGAGCAGTACTTC
CDR3 protein: CASSHSLSDYEQYF

J gene: TRBJ2-5
V gene: TRBV5-1
D gene: TRBD1
clone size: few
CDR3 DNA: TGCGCCAGCAGCTTGGGCTACAGGGGTGTGGAGACCCAGTACTTC
CDR3 protein: CASSLGYRGVETQYF

J gene: TRBJ2-3
V gene: TRBV2
D gene: .
clone size: many
CDR3 DNA: TGTGCCACCGAAACCCCCCACACAGATACGCAGTATTTT
CDR3 protein: CATETPHTDTQYF

J gene: TRBJ2-7
V gene: TRBV27
D gene: .
clone size: many
CDR3 DNA: TGTGCCAGCAGGAGGAACTACGAGCAGTACTTC
CDR3 protein: CASRRNYEQYF

J gene: TRBJ2-4
V gene: TRBV28
D gene: TRBD2
clone size: .
CDR3 DNA: TGTGCCAGCAGTTTAAGATTCGGGACTAGATTCCGGTACTTC
CDR3 protein: CASSLRFGTRFRYF

J gene: TRBJ1-1
V gene: TRBV6-5
D gene: .
clone size: many
CDR3 DNA: TGTGCCAGCAGTTACGGGACTAGGGGGGCTGAAGCTTTCTTT
CDR3 protein: CASSYGTRGAEAFF

J gene: TRBJ2-1
V gene: TRBV30
D gene: TRBD2
clone size: many
CDR3 DNA: TGTGCCTGTATCCTGGGCGGGAGGGGGTACAATGAGCAGTTCTTC
CDR3 protein: CACILGGRGYNEQFF

J gene: TRBJ2-3
V gene: TRBV12-3/TRBV12-4
D gene: .
clone size: many
CDR3 DNA: TGTGCCAGCAGTTTAGCGCTTATGGGGTCGGGGACAGATACGCAGTATTTT
CDR3 protein: CASSLALMGSGTDTQYF

J gene: TRBJ2-7
V gene: TRBV19
D gene: TRBD1
clone size: many
CDR3 DNA: TGTGCCAGTAGTAGGAGACAGGGGTCAACCTACGAGCAGTACTTC
CDR3 protein: CASSRRQGSTYEQYF

J gene: TRBJ1-4
V gene: TRBV6-1
D gene: TRBD1
clone size: many
CDR3 DNA: TGTGCCAGCAGTGAAGCGCCAGGGGGGACCATTAATGAAAAACTGTTTTTT
CDR3 protein: CASSEAPGGTINEKLFF

J gene: TRBJ2-1
V gene: TRBV12-3/TRBV12-4
D gene: TRBD2
clone size: many
CDR3 DNA: TGTGCCAGCAGCCTGACTAGCGGGAGGGCCCGGGCCTACAATGAGCAGTTCTTC
CDR3 protein: CASSLTSGRARAYNEQFF

J gene: TRBJ1-3
V gene: TRBV9
D gene: TRBD1
clone size: .
CDR3 DNA: TGTGCCAGCAGCGTAGCCGGGACAGTGGGAAACACCATATATTTT
CDR3 protein: CASSVAGTVGNTIYF

J gene: TRBJ1-5
V gene: TRBV5-6
D gene: TRBD1
clone size: many
CDR3 DNA: TGTGCCAGCAGCTGGGGACAGAGCAGAAATCAGCCCCAGCATTTT
CDR3 protein: CASSWGQSRNQPQHF

J gene: TRBJ1-1
V gene: TRBV27
D gene: .
clone size: .
CDR3 DNA: TGTGCCAGCAGTTTTATGTTGAACACTGAAGCTTTCTTT
CDR3 protein: CASSFMLNTEAFF

J gene: TRBJ2-1
V gene: TRBV29-1
D gene: TRBD2
clone size: .
CDR3 DNA: TGCAGCGTTGACATCCTAGCGGGACCCAATGAGCAGTTCTTC
CDR3 protein: CSVDILAGPNEQFF

J gene: TRBJ1-4
V gene: TRBV2
D gene: .
clone size: .
CDR3 DNA: TGTGCCAGCACAGGGACGGGGGCAACTAATGAAAAACTGTTTTTT
CDR3 protein: CASTGTGATNEKLFF

J gene: TRBJ1-1
V gene: TRBV12-3/TRBV12-4
D gene: .
clone size: .
CDR3 DNA: TGTGCCAGCAGCTCTGACAGCCGAGCTTTCTTT
CDR3 protein: CASSSDSRAFF

J gene: TRBJ2-7
V gene: TRBV29-1
D gene: .
clone size: .
CDR3 DNA: TGCAGCGTTTACAAGCTATATGGCCTTTCCTACGAGCAGTACTTC
CDR3 protein: CSVYKLYGLSYEQYF

J gene: TRBJ2-7
V gene: TRBV28
D gene: .
clone size: many
CDR3 DNA: TGTGCCAGCAGTGGGTCCCGGGGGCTTCACGAGCAGTACTTC
CDR3 protein: CASSGSRGLHEQYF

J gene: TRBJ2-5
V gene: TRBV28
D gene: .
clone size: many
CDR3 DNA: TGTGCCAGCAGTTTATTTGGGCTGCTTCAAGAGACCCAGTACTTC
CDR3 protein: CASSLFGLLQETQYF

J gene: TRBJ2-1
V gene: TRBV5-1
D gene: TRBD2
clone size: few
CDR3 DNA: TGCGCCAGCAGCCAAGTGACTAGCGGGGGTCCCTACAATGAGCAGTTCTTC
CDR3 protein: CASSQVTSGGPYNEQFF

J gene: TRBJ1-1
V gene: TRBV27
D gene: .
clone size: few
CDR3 DNA: TGTGCCAGCAGTTTATTAGGTGCCTTAGGCACTGAAGCTTTCTTT
CDR3 protein: CASSLLGALGTEAFF

J gene: TRBJ2-1
V gene: TRBV18
D gene: .
clone size: .
CDR3 DNA: TGTGCCAGCTCACCAGGAGACGGCGAATCAAACTACAATGAGCAGTTCTTC
CDR3 protein: CASSPGDGESNYNEQFF

J gene: TRBJ1-1
V gene: TRBV7-9
D gene: .
clone size: many
CDR3 DNA: TGTGCCAGCAGCCCACAAACGAACACTGAAGCTTTCTTT
CDR3 protein: CASSPQTNTEAFF

J gene: TRBJ2-3
V gene: TRBV7-3
D gene: .
clone size: .
CDR3 DNA: TGTGCCAGCAGCCCAGACAGTACGGGGACGCAGTATTTT
CDR3 protein: CASSPDSTGTQYF